The 20 T cell receptor beta chains presented below share a single source sample, sequenced in a study of metastatic and nonmetastatic thyroid tumors. Patients were all untreated before their thyroid surgery. Through MiXCR, TCRdb re-clonotyped the PCR reads. The profile shows 11,000 or so clones, about 27% of them singletons. The specimen sequenced was adjacent normal tissue. These receptors were obtained from a male donor with papillary thyroid cancer or a benign thyroid nodule (not recorded which). Some clones in this sample may be carry-over from other donors' samples.

This clone is deemed large. The chain joins TRBV11-1 to TRBJ1-5, with TRBD1 identical over 7 bases. V shed 1 base, J shed 2 bases, and the junction held 5 bases outside the gene matches. The CDR3 runs to 16 residues. Germline values: CDR1 SGHAT, CDR2 FQDESV (reference sequence). CDR3 coding DNA: TGTGCCAGCAGCTTAGTCAGTCAGGGGGGCAATCAGCCCCAGCATTTT. Encoded protein: CASSLVSQGGNQPQHF. The complete variable domain, with remaining parts taken from reference TRBV11-1 and TRBJ1-5, reads EAEVAQSPRYKITEKSQAVAFWCDPISGHATLYWYRQILGQGPELLVQFQDESVVDDSQLPKDRFSAERLKGVDSTLKIQPAELGDSAMYLCASSLVSQGGNQPQHFGDGTRLSIL.

The chain joins TRBV5-1 to TRBJ1-2, with a possible D match to TRBD1 (5 bases). CDR1 is SGHRS, CDR2 YFSETQ, per germline. This CDR3 has 16 amino acids. Trimming shortened V by 0 bases and J by 1 base, and 13 bases separated the two germline ends. The CDR3 loop is CASSLEGSGLNYGYTF. The CDR3, as DNA: TGCGCCAGCAGCTTGGAGGGGTCAGGACTTAACTATGGCTACACCTTC.

The table lists this clone with a few counts. The V gene is TRBV15, the J gene TRBJ2-7; TRBD2 might be the D (5 bases). Trimming left V 1 base short and J 4 bases short, with 11 bases between. The CDR3 covers 14 residues. Per the germline V gene, CDR1 is LNHNV and CDR2 is YYDKDF (reference sequence). The CDR3 protein is CATSRGETQYEQYF. The DNA for the CDR3 is TGTGCCACCAGCAGAGGGGAGACCCAGTACGAGCAGTACTTC.

The V call is TRBV2, the J call TRBJ2-7, with unresolved D. The V gene lost 1 base and the J gene lost 3 bases, with 7 bases spanning the gap. The germline V gene has CDR1 SNHLY and CDR2 FYNNEI. The CDR3 runs 13 residues. CDR3 in amino acids: CASSEDRFYEQYF. The CDR3 DNA reads as TGTGCCAGCAGTGAAGACCGGTTCTACGAGCAGTACTTC.

Details on this clone: This may arise from a read error, as a much more abundant clone is one base away. The chain has TRBV2 and TRBJ2-7; D is ambiguous. The V gene's germline CDR1 is SNHLY and CDR2 FYNNEI. The CDR3 runs 14 residues. The CDR3, as DNA: TGTGCCAGCAGTGTCCCACCAAAGACCCACGAGCGGTACTTC. Residues: CASSVPPKTHERYF.

In its sample, this clone ranks as medium-sized. This chain connects TRBV12-3 or TRBV12-4 to TRBJ2-1, with D possibly being TRBD2 (5 bases). V was shortened by 2 bases and J by 4 bases, with 9 bases between the two germline ends. CDR3 length: 14 amino acids. The CDR3 DNA is TGTGCCAGCAGTTTAACTAGTGGATACAATGAGCAGTTCTTC. It specifies CASSLTSGYNEQFF.

Comments on this clone: This may stem from a read error, because a much larger clone lies one nucleotide away. V and J are TRBV6-6 and TRBJ2-7; no clear D. The CDR3 loop spans 14 amino acids. Trimming cost V 2 bases and J 5 bases, with 13 bases left between them. Germline V gene data show CDR1 as MNHNY and CDR2 as SVGAGI (reference sequence). The CDR3 region has the DNA TGTGCCAGCAGTTACACGAAGATACCTCACGAGCAGTACTTC. This codes for CASSYTKIPHEQYF.

This clone was recorded a few times. J is TRBJ2-1 and V is TRBV4-1; 7 bases fit TRBD2. The germline CDR1 and CDR2 sequences are MGHRA and YSYEKL. V trimming: 2 bases; J trimming: 7 bases; junction bases outside the gene matches: 8. The CDR3 runs 15 residues. The CDR3 spells CASSQPRRGRNEQFF. The CDR3 DNA follows: TGCGCCAGCAGCCAACCAAGGCGGGGGAGAAATGAGCAGTTCTTC.

By share of the sample, this clone is medium-sized. This chain connects TRBV20-1 to TRBJ1-4; the match to TRBD1 covers 9 bases. CDR1 is DFQATT, CDR2 SNEGSKA, per germline (reference sequence). Losses at the gene ends were 5 bases for V and 8 bases for J; bases not matched to a gene: 12. This CDR3 region has 15 residues. The CDR3 DNA is TGCAGTGCTGAGGATTTGGACAGGGGAGGCGAAAAACTGTTTTTT. Its translation: CSAEDLDRGGEKLFF.

This clone was picked up a small number of times. The chain is built from TRBV11-3 and TRBJ2-5; a weak D match, TRBD2 (6 bases). The ends were cut back, 6 bases at V and 0 bases at J, with 20 bases in the middle. Germline V gene lookup returns CDR1 SGHNT and CDR2 YENEEA. There are 17 residues in the CDR3. The CDR3 sequence is CASSFLSSARYQETQYF. For the CDR3, the DNA is TGTGCCAGCAGTTTCCTTTCTAGCGCCCGGTACCAAGAGACCCAGTACTTC.

This clone was found many times. This CDR3 reads CASSLGGEETQYF. Written as DNA, the CDR3 is TGCGCCAGCAGCTTGGGAGGAGAAGAGACCCAGTACTTC. V usage is TRBV5-1 and J usage is TRBJ2-5; no firm D call. The length of the CDR3 is 13 residues. Trimming stripped 0 bases from V and 3 bases from J, with 6 bases between. CDR1 SGHRS and CDR2 YFSETQ come from the germline V gene.

This clone showed up many times. This rearrangement joins TRBV9 to TRBJ2-3, with 10 bases lining up with TRBD2. Per germline, CDR1 SGDLS and CDR2 YYNGEE. This CDR3 comprises 15 residues. V trimming: 4 bases; J trimming: 7 bases; junction bases outside the gene matches: 9. CDR3 coding DNA: TGTGCCAGCAGCATAACTAGCGGGGCGGTGTATACGCAGTATTTT. Its protein product is CASSITSGAVYTQYF.

The sample holds many counts of this clone. This CDR3 reads CASSSFYEQYF. In DNA, the CDR3 is TGTGCCAGCAGCTCGTTTTACGAGCAGTACTTC. This chain joins TRBV5-6 and TRBJ2-7; D remains unclear. Trimming took 3 bases from V and 4 from J, leaving 5 bases between them. The CDR3 is 11 residues long. Germline CDR1 is SGHDT and CDR2 is YYEEEE. The full variable domain, completed using reference TRBV5-6 and TRBJ2-7, is DAGVTQSPTHLIKTRGQQVTLRCSPKSGHDTVSWYQQALGQGPQFIFQYYEEEERQRGNFPDRFSGHQFPNYSSELNVNALLLGDSALYLCASSSFYEQYFGPGTRLTVT.

This clone was found a few times. The genes are TRBV6-4 and TRBJ2-1, with D possibly being TRBD1 (6 bases). The germline V gene encodes CDR1 MRHNA and CDR2 SNTAGT. The CDR3 covers 15 residues. V was shortened by 4 bases and J by 3 bases, with 13 bases between the two germline ends. Here the CDR3 reads CASSALGASYNEQFF. As DNA, the CDR3 is TGTGCCAGCAGTGCCCTGGGGGCCAGCTACAATGAGCAGTTCTTC.

This clone was seen a handful of times. The chain joins TRBV28 to TRBJ2-3, with 13 bases that match TRBD2. This CDR3 has 16 residues. J gave up 0 bases and V 6 bases, and 3 bases lay outside the gene matches. Germline V gives CDR1 MDHEN, CDR2 SYDVKM. The CDR3, as DNA: TGTGCCAGCAGAACTAGCGGGAGGGCTAGCACAGATACGCAGTATTTT. This translates into CASRTSGRASTDTQYF.

This chain uses TRBV7-6 with TRBJ2-7, with D perhaps being TRBD1 or TRBD2 (7 bases each). This CDR3 spans 15 amino acids. Trimming took 5 bases from V and 2 from J, leaving 16 bases between them. Germline values: CDR1 SGHVS, CDR2 FNYEAQ. The CDR3 DNA reads as TGTGCCAGCAGCCTAAGCGGGACAGAGCCCTACGAGCAGTACTTC. It encodes CASSLSGTEPYEQYF.

The V and J genes are TRBV20-1 and TRBJ2-6; D unresolved. CDR1 is DFQATT and CDR2 is SNEGSKA in the germline V gene (reference sequence). The CDR3 loop spans 16 amino acids. Deletions cut 1 base from V and 0 bases from J, with 10 bases between. The CDR3 sequence: CSARGRILSGANVLTF. CDR3 in DNA: TGCAGTGCTAGAGGACGGATTCTCTCTGGGGCCAACGTCCTGACTTTC.

By its share, this clone is medium-sized. The V and J genes are TRBV2 and TRBJ1-2, with 8 bases fitting TRBD1. The CDR3 covers 18 residues. V lost 6 bases to trimming and J lost 2 bases; unmatched junction nucleotides: 17. Germline V gene lookup returns CDR1 SNHLY and CDR2 FYNNEI. CDR3 DNA sequence: TGTGCCAGCAGGAAGGGGGTGGCAGGGGGCCGGGAAAACTATGGCTACACCTTC. Translation gives CASRKGVAGGRENYGYTF.

The table lists this clone with a few counts. The V gene is TRBV4-1, the J gene TRBJ2-1; 14 nucleotides line up with TRBD2. J was trimmed by 2 bases and V by 0 bases; bases with no gene match: 6. Germline lookup yields CDR1 MGHRA and CDR2 YSYEKL. The CDR3 runs to 19 residues. DNA of the CDR3: TGCGCCAGCAGCCAAGAAAGGGGGACTAGCGGGAGCCCCTACAATGAGCAGTTCTTC. This sequence encodes CASSQERGTSGSPYNEQFF.

The rearrangement joins TRBV19 to TRBJ1-5; a possible D gene is TRBD1 (5 bases). V dropped 1 base and J dropped 3 bases, with 10 bases sitting between them. Germline V lookup: CDR1 LNHDA, CDR2 SQIVND (reference sequence). CDR3 length: 15 amino acids. CDR3 amino acids: CASSIGAGNNQPQHF. The CDR3 nucleotides are TGTGCCAGTAGTATAGGGGCAGGGAACAATCAGCCCCAGCATTTT.